This TCR beta chain emerged from a study of blood T cells in healthy people across ages. The CDR3 length is 14 residues. Germline V gene data show CDR1 as WSHSY and CDR2 as SAAADI. Trimming removed 2 bases from V and 1 base from J, with 8 bases in between. A note on this clonotype: The antigen is unknown.

Study-level findings and limits: In long-lived donors, naive CD4+ cell counts and diversity exceeded those of aged donors.

The second PCR ran about 6 to 11 cycles with a sample-barcoded 5' primer and J-beta primers. TCRdb reprocessed the 5' RACE reads via MiXCR and lists one record per CDR3 protein. The table shows roughly 700,000 distinct CDR3 sequences, with roughly 25% occurring only once. This same sample was also part of a study on T cells of mothers and their children. As that report states: Slightly, though not significantly, more overlap was seen in related than in unrelated mother-child pairs. It was observed that no persistent microchimeric T cell clones could be detected.

The sample was blood. The chain is built from TRBV10-2 and TRBJ2-5; D is perhaps TRBD1 or TRBD2 (5 bases each). The receptor's source is a boy younger than 18 in good health. CDR3 coding DNA: TGCGCCAGCAGTGAGATGAGGGGCCAAGAGACCCAGTACTTC. Translation gives CASSEMRGQETQYF.